This TCR beta chain came from a study of OX40 agonist ivuxolimab in advanced cancers. Regarding the complete study: Ivuxolimab was a fully human IgG2 agonistic monoclonal antibody targeting the costimulatory receptor OX40 (CD134). Partial responses occurred in three dose-escalation patients, of whom one had hepatocellular carcinoma and two had cutaneous melanoma. Of the roughly 52 dose-escalation patients, hepatocellular carcinoma was present in about 19, melanoma in some 15, renal cell carcinoma in 9 and head and neck cancer in 9. Patients were allowed to have had prior anti-PD-1, anti-PD-L1 or anti-CTLA-4 therapy, and roughly 40% of the dose-escalation patients had previously received checkpoint inhibitors. In the dose-escalation cohort, 82.7% of patients were male, and the mean age was roughly 60 years, with a range of 23 to 79. Intravenous ivuxolimab was administered to patients every 2 weeks at six dose levels: 0.01, 0.1, 0.3, 1.5, 3 and 10 mg/kg. The paper describes the monotherapy dose-escalation part (N ≈ 51 patients) of the phase I trial of ivuxolimab. Peripheral TCRbeta sequencing aimed to test whether ivuxolimab altered TCR sequence diversity and caused clonal T-cell expansion.

The trial excluded patients who had a history of autoimmune disease or who were on systemic immunosuppression. In every dose cohort, peripheral blood was drawn for TCR sequencing at baseline, cycle 4 day 1, and cycle 7 day 1. Samples were obtained from an open-label, multicenter, first-in-human phase I dose-escalation trial of ivuxolimab. Adults with locally advanced or metastatic head and neck squamous cell, hepatocellular, melanoma or renal cell carcinoma were enrolled in the trial. CD4+ and CD8+ T cells were sorted separately from peripheral blood before TCR sequencing. On this clone itself: The specificity of this receptor is unknown. There are no base qualities to consult, and no much larger clone falls within one base.

From the cysteine up to the phenylalanine, the CDR3 has a length of 16 residues. Only the CDR3 portion is preserved as DNA: 48 bases, with reading frame beginning at the first base. The V end loses 4 bases and the J end loses 0 bases, and a stretch of 15 bases separates them. CDR1 SGHRS and CDR2 YFSETQ are derived from the germline V gene. Genomic DNA was isolated from the sorted cells so that the TCRbeta CDR3 region could be sequenced. The immunoSEQ Assay was used to sequence the TCRbeta CDR3 regions. TCRdb re-hosts the immuneACCESS table, in-frame sequences only. Its copies lack some clones; in the studies checked, an unresolved V gene accounts for under half of them, and the cause for the rest is not known. A total of approximately 82,000 clones appear in this sample, 88% of them only once. The ten most abundant clones make up less than 5% of the sample. The full study reports these points: After ivuxolimab, expanded clones were on average more numerous among CD8+ T cells than among CD4+ T cells. Low levels of normalized T-cell clonal expansion were also seen in some nonresponding patients. Antigen specificity was not determined for the clonally expanded peripheral T cells. At doses of 0.1 to 3.0 mg/kg, clonal expansion of both CD4+ and CD8+ blood T cells was observed from baseline to week 6. In the 0.1-3.0 mg/kg groups, partial responders had among the lowest normalized peripheral clonal expansion, particularly in CD8+ T cells.

Here the sequenced sample was CD4+ or CD8+ T cells sorted from blood, taken in a trial of the OX40 agonist ivuxolimab. The rearranged segments are TRBV5-1 and TRBJ2-3; the D gene lacks a confident call. The source of this sequence is an adult with an advanced solid tumor such as melanoma, head and neck, liver or kidney cancer. The bases are TGCGCCAGCAGCACTGCCCTATCTGCTAGCACAGATACGCAGTATTTT. It translates to CASSTALSASTDTQYF.